This TCR beta chain was captured by sequencing in a study of shared clonotypes between healthy human individuals. The method was immunoSEQ multiplex PCR; TCRdb's version includes in-frame clones alone and lacks a portion of them. This sample carries about 1 million clones, 65% to 80% of them seen once, and the ten largest clones take roughly 1.4%. This clone was detected only a few times. The V end lost 6 bases, the J end lost 0 bases, and 12 bases lay between the germline ends. Germline CDR1 and CDR2: SNHLY and FYNNEI. The CDR3 contains 16 residues. This receptor was obtained from a man between 18 and 29 years old in good health. Sequencing was performed on memory CD4+ T cells sorted from blood. Regarding subset: CD45RA-negative fraction. The chain has TRBV2 and TRBJ1-6, with D possibly being TRBD1 (5 bases). The CDR3 DNA sequence: TGTGCCAGCAGCGACCACAGGAGCTCCTATAATTCACCCCTCCACTTT. Amino acid sequence: CASSDHRSSYNSPLHF.